One and the same sample provided the 26 T cell receptor beta chains below, sequenced in a study of blood T cell repertoires in COVID-19 (dated by TCRdb to the early 2020s). Library prep was done by the immunoSEQ multiplex PCR assay. The immuneACCESS repertoire file appears here via TCRdb, limited to in-frame rearrangements. These files lack a portion of the clones; in checked studies, under half of the deficit traces to unresolved V genes, and the cause of the others is not known. The sample profile shows roughly 200,000 clones; approximately 85% of them were found once. The ten top clones hold roughly 9.8% of the sample. Source material: peripheral blood. The receptors were sampled from a human donor with active or convalescent COVID-19. The donor label of this sample is uncertain.

The chain carries TRBV29-1 and TRBJ1-1; perhaps TRBD1 as D (5 bases). The CDR3 extends over 12 amino acids. CDR1 is SQVTM, CDR2 ANQGSEA, per germline. V was cut by 7 bases and J by 1 base, with 10 bases left in between. The CDR3 here is CSGQGGNTEAFF. Here the CDR3 DNA reads TGCAGCGGCCAGGGAGGGAACACTGAAGCTTTCTTT.

This chain links TRBV19 with TRBJ2-7; TRBD1 matches at 9 bases. V was pared by 2 bases and J by 3 bases, with 8 bases of the junction left unmatched. In germline, CDR1 is LNHDA, CDR2 SQIVND (reference sequence). This CDR3 contains 16 residues. Written as DNA, the CDR3 is TGTGCCAGTAGTATAACGGGGACAGGGATCATCTACGAGCAGTACTTC. Its translation is CASSITGTGIIYEQYF.

V gene TRBV19 combines with J gene TRBJ2-7; tentatively, D is TRBD1 (6 bases). CDR1 and CDR2 (germline): LNHDA, SQIVND (reference sequence). V was trimmed by 5 bases and J by 8 bases, leaving 13 bases between them. This CDR3 is 12 amino acids long. The CDR3 bases are TGTGCCAGTAGTGGGACATCCCGGCAGCAGTACTTC. Its protein is CASSGTSRQQYF.

This clone was counted a single time. The chain is built from TRBV2 and TRBJ2-1; a weak D match, TRBD2 (6 bases). The CDR3 covers 12 residues. Per the germline V gene, CDR1 is SNHLY and CDR2 is FYNNEI. V was pared by 5 bases and J by 12 bases, with 14 bases between. CDR3: CASSFELAGQFF. The CDR3 nucleotides are TGTGCCAGCAGTTTTGAACTAGCAGGGCAGTTCTTC. Based on the CDR3 plus reference TRBV2 and TRBJ2-1, the full variable domain is EPEVTQTPSHQVTQMGQEVILRCVPISNHLYFYWYRQILGQKVEFLVSFYNNEISEKSEIFDDQFSVERPDGSNFTLKIRSTKLEDSAMYFCASSFELAGQFFGPGTRLTVL.

This CDR3 reads CASSPSRVDTQYF. As DNA, the CDR3 is TGTGCCAGCAGCCCATCCAGGGTGGATACGCAGTATTTT. The chain joins TRBV7-2 to TRBJ2-3, with D possibly TRBD1 on 5 matching bases. The germline CDR1 and CDR2 sequences are SGHTA and FQGNSA. V was shortened by 5 bases and J by 6 bases, with 12 bases between the two germline ends. The CDR3 spans 13 residues. The full variable domain, its missing parts supplied by reference TRBV7-2 and TRBJ2-3, is GAGVSQSPSNKVTEKGKDVELRCDPISGHTALYWYRQSLGQGLEFLIYFQGNSAPDKSGLPSDRFSAERTGGSVSTLTIQRTQQEDSAVYLCASSPSRVDTQYFGPGTRLTVL.

The chain uses TRBV6-1 and TRBJ1-2; 10 bases are a match to TRBD1. The ends lost 2 bases at V and 6 bases at J; junction bases unmatched: 6. CDR1 MNHNS and CDR2 SASEGT come from the germline V gene. This CDR3 contains 15 residues. The CDR3 protein is CASSEPGQGIHGYTF. The CDR3 DNA reads as TGTGCCAGCAGTGAACCGGGACAGGGGATTCATGGCTACACCTTC.

V is TRBV4-1 and J is TRBJ2-5; 7 bases match TRBD2. Germline V gives CDR1 MGHRA, CDR2 YSYEKL. The CDR3 runs 15 residues. The J segment lost 2 bases and the V segment lost 7 bases, leaving 10 bases of the junction unmatched. CDR3 nucleotides: TGCGCCAGCAAACTTATAGCGGGTGCGCAAGAGACCCAGTACTTC. Protein product: CASKLIAGAQETQYF.

J is TRBJ2-5 and V is TRBV19; TRBD1 might be the D (6 bases). This CDR3 is 15 amino acids long. V was clipped by 5 bases and J by 2 bases, with 15 bases between them. CDR1 LNHDA and CDR2 SQIVND come from the germline V gene (reference sequence). The CDR3 region is CASSPRDTPQETQYF. The DNA for the CDR3 is TGTGCCAGTAGTCCCCGGGACACGCCTCAAGAGACCCAGTACTTC.

CDR3 DNA sequence: TGTGCCAGCTCACCGCAATCGGGAGACGTAGAGGACACCGGGGAGCTGTTTTTT. Translation gives CASSPQSGDVEDTGELFF. The chain joins TRBV18 to TRBJ2-2; D may be TRBD2 (6 bases). Germline V gene data show CDR1 as KGHSH and CDR2 as LQKENI. V lost 3 bases, J lost 3 bases, and 20 bases lay in between. The CDR3 has 18 amino acids.

V is TRBV19 and J is TRBJ1-5, with 12 bases identical to TRBD1. This CDR3 comprises 15 residues. Germline V gene sequence: CDR1 LNHDA, CDR2 SQIVND (reference sequence). V shed 6 bases and J 5 bases; nucleotides not matched to a gene: 5. In DNA form, the CDR3 reads TGTGCCAGTAGGGGGGACAGGGGGCTTGATCAGCCCCAGCATTTT. Protein sequence: CASRGDRGLDQPQHF.

The V gene is TRBV6-5, the J gene TRBJ2-4, with a tentative D call TRBD1 (5 bases). This CDR3 has 14 residues. Germline V gene data show CDR1 as MNHEY and CDR2 as SVGAGI. Trimming cost V 5 bases and J 6 bases, with 14 bases left between them. The CDR3 nucleotides read TGTGCCAGCAGTAATCCAGGGTTAAGAAACATTCAGTACTTC. Protein sequence: CASSNPGLRNIQYF.

This chain links TRBV19 with TRBJ2-2; D may be TRBD2 (6 bases). The germline CDR1 and CDR2 sequences are LNHDA and SQIVND (reference sequence). The CDR3 is 16 amino acids. Trimming shortened V by 5 bases and J by 4 bases, and 17 bases separated the two germline ends. The CDR3 reads CASSQGRLGITGELFF. DNA for the CDR3: TGTGCCAGTAGTCAAGGGAGACTAGGGATCACCGGGGAGCTGTTTTTT.

This rearrangement joins TRBV12-3 or TRBV12-4 to TRBJ2-1, with D possibly matching TRBD1 (5 bases). This CDR3 region has 13 residues. Trimming removed 2 bases from V and 12 bases from J, with 14 bases in between. The CDR3 region has the DNA TGTGCCAGCAGTTTAAAGGGGTCCGGCGCGCAGTTCTTC. It translates to CASSLKGSGAQFF.

In its sample, this clone was seen a few times. The chain is built from TRBV5-1 and TRBJ2-4, with 9 positions matching TRBD1. CDR3 length: 16 residues. In germline, CDR1 is SGHRS, CDR2 YFSETQ. V shed 5 bases and J 0 bases; nucleotides not matched to a gene: 6. The CDR3 loop reads CASSPTGGRAKNIQYF. The CDR3 DNA is TGCGCCAGCAGTCCAACAGGGGGCAGAGCCAAAAACATTCAGTACTTC.

The sample holds one count of this clone. CDR3 DNA sequence: TGTGCCAGCAGTTACAGGGGGTTGAGTGAAGCTTTCTTT. This sequence encodes CASSYRGLSEAFF. This chain links TRBV5-5 with TRBJ1-1; the match to TRBD1 covers 8 bases. The CDR3 has 13 residues. The V segment lost 5 bases and the J segment 7 bases; nucleotides outside the gene matches: 7. Germline V CDR1 and CDR2: SGHKS, YYEKEE (reference sequence). Complete variable domain (other parts from reference TRBV5-5 and TRBJ1-1): DAGVTQSPTHLIKTRGQQVTLRCSPISGHKSVSWYQQVLGQGPQFIFQYYEKEERGRGNFPDRFSARQFPNYSSELNVNALLLGDSALYLCASSYRGLSEAFFGQGTRLTVV.

V and J are TRBV7-9 and TRBJ2-5; 8 positions agree with TRBD2. This CDR3 region has 14 residues. The V segment lost 8 bases and the J segment 5 bases; nucleotides outside the gene matches: 10. Germline V gene lookup returns CDR1 SEHNR and CDR2 FQNEAQ (reference sequence). The CDR3 bases are TGTGCCAGCGTACGGGGGGGCCTCCCTGAGACCCAGTACTTC. Protein sequence: CASVRGGLPETQYF.

The chain couples TRBV2 to TRBJ1-6; 10 positions agree with TRBD1. The germline gives CDR1 SNHLY, CDR2 FYNNEI. V gave up 5 bases and J gave up 9 bases; unmatched junction bases: 4. This CDR3 is 14 amino acids long. CDR3 loop: CASSRDRGGSPLHF. The CDR3 nucleotides are TGTGCCAGCAGTCGGGACAGGGGAGGTTCACCCCTCCACTTT.

This chain links TRBV10-1 with TRBJ1-1, with a weak D call TRBD1 (5 bases). V gave up 0 bases and J gave up 1 base, with 9 bases separating them. Germline CDR1 and CDR2: WNHNN and SYGVQD (reference sequence). The CDR3 is 15 residues long. DNA for the CDR3: TGCGCCAGCAGTGAGTCGTTTACAGGGAACACTGAAGCTTTCTTT. Residues: CASSESFTGNTEAFF.

This sequence joins TRBV30 and TRBJ1-1; tentatively, D is TRBD1 (5 bases). The germline CDR1 and CDR2 sequences are GTSNPN and SVGIG (reference sequence). V was clipped by 4 bases and J by 5 bases, with 17 bases between them. The CDR3 extends over 14 amino acids. DNA of the CDR3: TGTGCCTGGACCCGGGGGAACGGGGTAACTGAAGCTTTCTTT. It translates to CAWTRGNGVTEAFF.

The chain recombines TRBV28 with TRBJ1-6, with D unresolved. The CDR3 is 11 residues long. Trimming cost V 4 bases and J 17 bases, with 12 bases left between them. The V gene's germline CDR1 is MDHEN and CDR2 SYDVKM. The CDR3, as DNA: TGTGCCAGCAGTTCGAATGACATGGTCCACTTT. This encodes CASSSNDMVHF.

There are a few counts of this clone. CDR3 residues: CARSTTSGRTYEQYF. The DNA of the CDR3 is TGTGCCAGAAGCACCACTAGCGGGAGGACCTACGAGCAGTACTTC. The rearrangement uses TRBV5-3 and TRBJ2-7, with TRBD2 identical over 12 bases. TRBV5-3 is an open reading frame whose function is uncertain. The CDR3 spans 15 residues. The J segment lost 2 bases and the V segment lost 4 bases, leaving 4 bases of the junction unmatched.

This clone was found once. CDR3 sequence (DNA): TGTGCTAGTGGTCCGGGGGGTTCCGGGGAGCTGTTTTTT. Residues: CASGPGGSGELFF. V usage is TRBV12-5 and J usage is TRBJ2-2, with 7 bases aligning to TRBD2. The V gene's germline CDR1 is LGHNT and CDR2 FRNRAP. V was clipped by 5 bases and J by 6 bases; unmatched bases: 3. CDR3 length equals 13 residues.

The chain is built from TRBV11-2 and TRBJ2-5; TRBD2 agrees at 8 bases. Trimming took 5 bases from V and 4 from J; bases not matched to a gene: 3. The germline V gene encodes CDR1 SGHAT and CDR2 FQNNGV. CDR3 length equals 13 residues. As DNA, the CDR3 is TGTGCCAGCAGCCCGACTAGCGTAGAGACCCAGTACTTC. Its translation: CASSPTSVETQYF.

The chain carries TRBV28 and TRBJ1-2; D may be TRBD1 (5 bases). The CDR3 totals 16 residues. Per germline, CDR1 MDHEN and CDR2 SYDVKM. Trimming took 5 bases from V and 6 from J, leaving 22 bases between them. The CDR3 DNA reads TGTGCCAGCAGTAGGGGTGACCAAGGTCCCTTTCATGGCTACACCTTC. Its translation is CASSRGDQGPFHGYTF.

CDR3: CASSRSGPQSPQYF. CDR3 bases: TGTGCCAGCAGCCGTAGCGGGCCACAGAGCCCGCAGTATTTT. The J gene is TRBJ2-3, the V gene TRBV6-5; 7 positions agree with TRBD2. The germline CDR1 and CDR2 sequences are MNHEY and SVGAGI. The CDR3 is made up of 14 amino acids. V was clipped by 6 bases and J by 10 bases; unmatched bases: 13.

V is TRBV29-1 and J is TRBJ2-3, with TRBD1 matching 9 bases. The CDR3 is made up of 17 amino acids. The germline V gene encodes CDR1 SQVTM and CDR2 ANQGSEA. V was pared by 0 bases and J by 4 bases, with 11 bases of the junction left unmatched. This CDR3 is CSVEDPGHRGRADTQYF. CDR3 sequence (DNA): TGCAGCGTTGAAGACCCGGGGCACAGGGGGCGCGCAGATACGCAGTATTTT.